The clone carrying this T cell receptor beta chain was detected only once. The sample comes from a study of blood T cell repertoires in COVID-19. Study as a whole: Material from acute and convalescent COVID-19 was sourced from the United States, Italy and Spain. T cells, B-cell-depleted T cells, or PBMCs provided the cDNA or gDNA that served as material.

Methods used by the authors: Amplified reference gene primers provided the basis for estimating nucleated cell counts. Clones were sequenced by immunoSEQ multiplex PCR, and TCRdb holds only the in-frame ones, with some missing. D and trimming come from the DNA, and the V and J calls and clone size come from that table. The sample contains about 220,000 clones, 70% to 90% of which appear only once. CDR3 size: 15 residues. Germline V lookup: CDR1 MGHDK, CDR2 SYGVNS. The trim removed 1 base at V and 2 bases at J, leaving 2 bases unmatched. V gene TRBV25-1 combines with J gene TRBJ2-1, with 7 positions matching TRBD2. Sequencing was done on a sample of peripheral blood. The sequence came from a man aged 25-45 years who had recovered from COVID-19. The CDR3 bases are TGTGCCAGCAGTGAATGGGAGGGGACCTACAATGAGCAGTTCTTC. This encodes CASSEWEGTYNEQFF.